This TCR beta chain was captured in a study of cytomegalovirus exposure and HLA in healthy donors. General study points: Later, an analysis found that TCR clusters from the first cohort tended to co-occur in the roughly 130 validation repertoires. Among TCR sequences, most were rare, though some public TCRs appeared in many donors. Reportedly, cytomegalovirus status was diagnosed with high sensitivity and specificity.

The V segment lost 2 bases and the J segment 11 bases; nucleotides outside the gene matches: 17. The germline CDR1 and CDR2 sequences are ENHRY and SYGVKD. This CDR3 region has 17 residues. For this clone: Its target is unknown.

The repertoire was sequenced with immunoSEQ multiplex PCR; TCRdb's copy has only in-frame clones and lacks some. The sample lists roughly 200,000 clones; around 80% were seen once. J is TRBJ1-1 and V is TRBV10-3; 10 bases align to TRBD1. Sequenced input: PBMCs. The source is a woman aged 25 to 39 in good health and CMV-seronegative. The CDR3 loop reads CAISELLTGGAEFKAFF. The CDR3 DNA sequence: TGTGCCATCAGTGAGCTTTTGACAGGGGGCGCAGAGTTCAAGGCTTTCTTT.